This T cell receptor beta chain was identified in a study of T-cell reconstitution after alpha-beta-depleted transplantation in children. Study-level results: Several hundred expanded graft clones reportedly were the source of alpha-beta T cells about two months after transplant. Once a year had passed after transplant, T-cell counts and diversity came mostly from newly produced T cells.

Unique molecular identifiers were built into the TCRbeta library. MiXCR was run by TCRdb on the PCR reads, yielding one entry per CDR3 protein. The table has fewer than 550,000 distinct CDR3 sequences, roughly 17% seen once; the top ten hold under 30%. Trimming took off 6 bases at V and 9 bases at J, with 9 bases between the two ends. The CDR3 runs 11 residues. This clonotype was observed a few times. The antigen is undetermined. This TCR was recovered from a boy less than two years old who had a stem cell transplant for Wiskott-Aldrich syndrome, so the T cells may come from the graft donor. The rearrangement uses TRBV12-3 or TRBV12-4 and TRBJ1-5; a possible D gene is TRBD1 (6 bases). Here the sequenced sample was PBMCs, mostly from graft donor cells, taken 360 days after TCRalphabeta/CD19-depleted stem cell transplant. The CDR3 reads CASSRGGPQHF. The CDR3 DNA is TGTGCCAGCAGCAGAGGGGGGCCCCAGCATTTT.